A selection of T cell receptor beta chains follows, all from one sample in a study of control samples from healthy donors and cancer patients. Only in-frame clones appear in the TCRdb table, and some are missing; sequencing was by immunoSEQ multiplex PCR. The table lists roughly 120,000 clones, approximately 90% of them singletons. The sample consisted of blood. The receptors stem from a woman under 30 in good health. Each CDR3 is given with its conserved first and last residue. D genes are given only for firm matches. Rows may omit the clone size; those that give it use once, few, many or a size class.

abundance	j_gene	d_gene	v_gene	CDR3nt	CDR3aa
-	TRBJ2-7	-	TRBV25-1	TGTGCCAGCAGTGTGTTGGACGAGCAGTACTTC	CASSVLDEQYF
-	TRBJ1-2	-	TRBV29-1	TGCAGCGTTGATACGGCGCACTCCTATGGCTACACCTTC	CSVDTAHSYGYTF
few	TRBJ1-1	-	TRBV7-9	TGTGCCAGCAGCTTAGTAAAGGGGATGGGAAACACTGAAGCTTTCTTT	CASSLVKGMGNTEAFF
-	TRBJ2-1	TRBD2	TRBV4-1	TGCGCCAGTAGGACTAGCGGAAACAATGAGCAGTTCTTC	CASRTSGNNEQFF
few	TRBJ1-1	TRBD1	TRBV30	TGTGCCTCCTCTCCAGGGGGACTGACGAACACTGAAGCTTTCTTT	CASSPGGLTNTEAFF
-	TRBJ2-7	TRBD1	TRBV28	TGTGCCAGCAGTCAAGCCGGGACAGGGTCCTACGAGCAGTACTTC	CASSQAGTGSYEQYF
-	TRBJ2-1	-	TRBV28	TGTGCCAGCAGACCAACTTACTCCTACAATGAGCAGTTCTTC	CASRPTYSYNEQFF
-	TRBJ2-3	-	TRBV7-2	TGTGCCAGCAGCTTAATGAGTGGGGATACGCAGTATTTT	CASSLMSGDTQYF
-	TRBJ2-1	-	TRBV7-2	TGTGCCAGCAGCTTAGTGGGGGGGCCGTATAATGAGCAGTTCTTC	CASSLVGGPYNEQFF
-	TRBJ1-2	-	TRBV30	TGTGCCCGCCTACATCTAACCCCGCGGGGTTCAGATGGCTACACCTTC	CARLHLTPRGSDGYTF
-	TRBJ2-1	-	TRBV18	TGTGCCAGCTCACCTCGGACTAATTCCTACAATGAGCAGTTCTTC	CASSPRTNSYNEQFF
-	TRBJ2-7	TRBD2	TRBV19	TGTGCCAGTAGTATCGAGACTAGCGGGGCCTACGAGCAGTACTTC	CASSIETSGAYEQYF
-	TRBJ2-2	TRBD2	TRBV7-2	TGTGCCAGCCGAGGCGGGGGACGGACGAACACCGGGGAGCTGTTTTTT	CASRGGGRTNTGELFF
-	TRBJ1-2	TRBD1	TRBV29-1	TGCAGCGTGGGGACAGGGGTACATGGCTACACCTTC	CSVGTGVHGYTF
-	TRBJ1-5	-	TRBV19	TGTGCCAGTGGTGCCAGCTGGAGAGATAGAGCCCACCTTAGCAATCAGCCCCAGCATTTT	CASGASWRDRAHLSNQPQHF
-	TRBJ1-1	-	TRBV6-5	TGTGCCAGCAGTTACTCGACAAGTAACACTGAAGCTTTCTTT	CASSYSTSNTEAFF
-	TRBJ1-4	-	TRBV6-2/TRBV6-3	TGTGCCAGCAGTCTACGACAAGGGGTGGCTGAAAAACTGTTTTTT	CASSLRQGVAEKLFF
-	TRBJ1-4	-	TRBV19	TGTGCCAGTAGTACCACAGGCTCGGGGGTCTTCTCGTTAGGAAAACTGTTTTTT	CASSTTGSGVFSLGKLFF
-	TRBJ2-4	TRBD1	TRBV5-1	TGCGCCAGCAGCCCCCGACAGGGCCTAGCCAAAAACATTCAGTACTTC	CASSPRQGLAKNIQYF
-	TRBJ1-3	-	TRBV5-4	TGTGCCAGCAGCCCCAACCCTAGGCAGGGGACTGGAGGAAACACCATATATTTT	CASSPNPRQGTGGNTIYF
-	TRBJ1-6	-	TRBV28	TGTGCCAGCAGTTCATCGACGGGAAGTAATTCACCCCTCCACTTT	CASSSSTGSNSPLHF
-	TRBJ1-2	TRBD1	TRBV29-1	TGCAGCGTTGTCTCGGACAGGGGGCGAGACGGCTACACCTTC	CSVVSDRGRDGYTF
-	TRBJ1-5	-	TRBV15	TGTGCCACCAGCAGAGAATCGGCGGGTCTTAGCAATCAGCCCCAGCATTTT	CATSRESAGLSNQPQHF
-	TRBJ2-7	-	TRBV2	TGTGCCAGCAGTGAAAGAGGGGGGCTCCCGACCCTCAGGAGCTCCTACGAGCAGTACTTC	CASSERGGLPTLRSSYEQYF
once	TRBJ1-1	-	TRBV7-9	TGTGCCAGCAGCCTCTGGCGGGGGACCACTGAAGCTTTCTTT	CASSLWRGTTEAFF
-	TRBJ1-2	-	TRBV5-6	TGTGCCAGCAGCTTTCCAGGGAACTTTGACTATGGCTACACCTTC	CASSFPGNFDYGYTF
once	TRBJ2-1	TRBD2	TRBV28	TGTGCCAGCAGTCCCAGATCTAGCGGGAGGGCCAATGAGCAGTTCTTC	CASSPRSSGRANEQFF
-	TRBJ2-1	TRBD2	TRBV9	TGTGCCAGCAGCCCCCGGGTAGCGGGAGGCCTCGATCAGCAGTTCTTC	CASSPRVAGGLDQQFF
-	TRBJ1-4	-	TRBV27	TGTGCCAGCAGTTTACACAGGTTAAATGAAAAACTGTTTTTT	CASSLHRLNEKLFF
-	TRBJ1-6	-	TRBV11-3	TGTGCCAGCAGCTTAGATCCAGGTTCACCCCTCCACTTT	CASSLDPGSPLHF
few	TRBJ1-2	-	TRBV14	TGTGCCAGCACCGGGCGGGGTTACTATGGCTACACCTTC	CASTGRGYYGYTF
-	TRBJ1-1	-	TRBV9	TGTGCCAGCAGCGTAACCCCACACCAACCCCTTAGTAACACTGAAGCTTTCTTT	CASSVTPHQPLSNTEAFF
-	TRBJ2-3	TRBD2	TRBV13	TGTGCCAGCAGCTTTATTAGCGGGATCTTTGCAGATACGCAGTATTTT	CASSFISGIFADTQYF
-	TRBJ1-6	-	TRBV5-4	TGTGCCAGCAGCTTCTCACCCGGCGGTAATTCACCCCTCCACTTT	CASSFSPGGNSPLHF
-	TRBJ2-5	-	TRBV7-9	TGTGCCAGCAGCCGAAGACAGCCTACCCAAGAGACCCAGTACTTC	CASSRRQPTQETQYF
-	TRBJ2-4	-	TRBV2	TGTGCCAGCAGTGAAGTCCCCTTTTTCGCTAGCCCAGCCAAAAACATTCAGTACTTC	CASSEVPFFASPAKNIQYF
-	TRBJ2-5	TRBD1	TRBV4-3	TGCGCCAGCAGTAAAACGGGACAGGGCAGGCAAGAGACCCAGTACTTC	CASSKTGQGRQETQYF
-	TRBJ1-5	-	TRBV12-3/TRBV12-4	TGTGCCAGCAGCACTAATAGCAATCAGCCCCAGCATTTT	CASSTNSNQPQHF
-	TRBJ2-2	-	TRBV23-1	TGCGCCAGCAGTCAATACTTAGCGCGAGGGCAGTCCCGGGAGCTGTTTTTT	CASSQYLARGQSRELFF